The present TCR beta chain was sequenced within a study of blood T cell repertoires in COVID-19. Looking at the study overall: Whether acute or convalescent, the COVID-19 samples came from the United States, Italy and Spain. Sample material is recorded as cDNA or gDNA derived from T cells, B-cell-depleted T cells, or PBMCs.

Original analysis: Using reference gene primer amplification, nucleated cell counts were estimated. Method: immunoSEQ multiplex PCR; TCRdb's copy keeps in-frame clones and lacks some. That table furnishes V, J and clone size, whereas the DNA furnished D and trimming. The repertoire has approximately 500,000 clones, approximately 85% of them found once; the top ten carry about 3.2%. The CDR3 consists of 14 residues. From germline, CDR1 is KGHSH and CDR2 LQKENI. Trimming removed 3 bases from V and 1 base from J, with 10 bases in between. The receptor was isolated from a human donor in a cohort sampled during active COVID-19. Material for sequencing was peripheral blood. V and J are TRBV18 and TRBJ2-7; a possible D gene is TRBD1 (6 bases). CDR3 sequence: CASSPLQGSYEQYF. CDR3 DNA sequence: TGTGCCAGCTCACCTTTACAGGGTTCCTACGAGCAGTACTTC.